The 32 T cell receptor beta chains presented below share a single source sample, sequenced in a study of a mutant IDH1 vaccine in newly diagnosed glioma. The repertoire was sequenced with immunoSEQ multiplex PCR; TCRdb's copy has only in-frame clones and lacks some. The sample includes 60,000 or so clones, roughly 81% of them seen just once. Their cognate antigens are unknown. The time point was: week 23, last vaccination. A 20-mer mutant IDH1 peptide at 300 ug was injected subcutaneously with topical imiquimod. The specimen comprised PBMCs, sampled from a glioma patient whose treatment included an IDH1 peptide vaccine. The receptor source for this set is a woman in her forties with glioma. Some clones in this sample may be carry-over from other donors' samples.

V gene TRBV25-1 combines with J gene TRBJ1-1; the match to TRBD1 covers 7 bases. CDR1 is MGHDK, CDR2 SYGVNS, per germline. J lost 9 bases, V lost 5 bases, and 12 bases had no gene match. This CDR3 is built from 14 residues. The CDR3 DNA follows: TGTGCCAGCAGTTGGAACAGGGGTGGGGCCCAAGCTTTCTTT. This gives the protein CASSWNRGGAQAFF.

This sequence joins TRBV7-9 and TRBJ1-1; D unclear. The V gene's germline CDR1 is SEHNR and CDR2 FQNEAQ (reference sequence). Trimming shortened V by 5 bases and J by 1 base, and 14 bases separated the two germline ends. The CDR3 consists of 15 residues. The CDR3 here is CASSPLGLPNTEAFF. Here the CDR3 DNA reads TGTGCCAGCAGCCCTCTCGGACTGCCGAACACTGAAGCTTTCTTT. The complete variable domain, with remaining parts taken from reference TRBV7-9 and TRBJ1-1, reads DTGVSQNPRHKITKRGQNVTFRCDPISEHNRLYWYRQTLGQGPEFLTYFQNEAQLEKSRLLSDRFSAERPKGSFSTLEIQRTEQGDSAMYLCASSPLGLPNTEAFFGQGTRLTVV.

The V call is TRBV27, the J call TRBJ1-4; possibly TRBD1 for D (6 bases). Germline CDR1 MNHEY, CDR2 SMNVEV (reference sequence). This CDR3 spans 14 amino acids. V lost 6 bases and J 7 bases, leaving 15 bases between the germline ends. The CDR3 spells CASSLTGFGEKLFF. The CDR3 DNA is TGTGCCAGCAGCCTGACAGGCTTCGGTGAAAAACTGTTTTTT.

This clone appeared once. The chain is built from TRBV14 and TRBJ1-1; D is unclear. The germline CDR1 and CDR2 sequences are SGHDN and FVKESK. The ends were cut back, 8 bases at V and 4 bases at J, with 11 bases in the middle. This CDR3 has 12 residues. CDR3 bases: TGTGCCAGCGGCTATAGAAGCACTGAAGCTTTCTTT. Translation: CASGYRSTEAFF.

The CDR3 DNA reads TGTGCCAGCAGTCAGGGAAATCAGCCCCAGCATTTT. This encodes CASSQGNQPQHF. V usage is TRBV2 and J usage is TRBJ1-5; the D gene is possibly TRBD1 (5 bases). CDR1 is SNHLY and CDR2 is FYNNEI in the germline V gene. The V gene lost 5 bases and the J gene lost 4 bases, with 6 bases spanning the gap. This CDR3 has 12 amino acids.

The chain is built from TRBV6-1 and TRBJ2-1; D not certain. Germline CDR1 and CDR2: MNHNS and SASEGT. CDR3 size: 13 residues. The V end lost 1 base, the J end lost 9 bases, and 10 bases lay between the germline ends. The CDR3 here is CASSEGLASEQFF. The CDR3 DNA reads TGTGCCAGCAGTGAAGGTCTTGCGTCTGAGCAGTTCTTC.

This chain connects TRBV19 to TRBJ1-1; D might be TRBD1 (5 bases). Deletions cut 6 bases from V and 10 bases from J, with 18 bases between. The germline V gene has CDR1 LNHDA and CDR2 SQIVND (reference sequence). This CDR3 is 13 amino acids long. DNA for the CDR3: TGTGCCAGTAGACCTTCGGAGGGGAGGAGAGCTTTCTTT. This encodes CASRPSEGRRAFF.

CDR3 in DNA: TGTGCCAGCACAAGGGTTCAAGAGACCCAGTACTTC. Translation: CASTRVQETQYF. The chain employs TRBV2 and TRBJ2-5, with D uncertain. The CDR3 has 12 residues. Germline V gene lookup returns CDR1 SNHLY and CDR2 FYNNEI. The ends were cut back, 7 bases at V and 2 bases at J, with 8 bases in the middle.

The J gene is TRBJ2-1, the V gene TRBV9, with D maybe TRBD2 (6 bases). V was shortened by 4 bases and J by 5 bases, with 22 bases between the two germline ends. CDR1 is SGDLS and CDR2 is YYNGEE in the germline V gene. This CDR3 is 17 amino acids long. The CDR3 protein is CASSLATRRLGNNEQFF. The CDR3, as DNA: TGTGCCAGCAGCCTCGCCACGAGGCGACTAGGAAACAATGAGCAGTTCTTC.

CDR3: CATTKDRSSGNTIYF. CDR3 DNA sequence: TGTGCCACCACCAAGGACAGGAGTTCTGGAAACACCATATATTTT. The genes are TRBV15 and TRBJ1-3; TRBD1 matches at 7 bases. J was trimmed by 1 base and V by 7 bases; bases with no gene match: 7. The CDR3 has 15 residues. Germline CDR1 and CDR2: LNHNV and YYDKDF (reference sequence).

The gene calls are TRBV6-5 and TRBJ1-1, with D uncertain. Between the trimmed V and J ends, which lost 0 bases and 0 bases, there was a span of 11 bases. This CDR3 is built from 16 residues. Germline CDR1 is MNHEY and CDR2 is SVGAGI. The CDR3 DNA reads TGTGCCAGCAGTTACTCGTTCGGGGTAATGAACACTGAAGCTTTCTTT. Protein: CASSYSFGVMNTEAFF.

This clone is a singleton in its sample. This rearrangement joins TRBV10-1 to TRBJ1-5; D is unresolved. Deletions cut 11 bases from V and 4 bases from J, with 12 bases between. This CDR3 is built from 12 residues. Germline-derived CDR1 and CDR2 are WNHNN and SYGVQD (reference sequence). The CDR3: CAYNFGNQPQHF. For the CDR3, the DNA is TGCGCCTATAATTTCGGGAATCAGCCCCAGCATTTT.

This clone appeared once. This chain links TRBV7-9 with TRBJ2-3; perhaps D is TRBD1 or TRBD2 (5 bases each). From germline, CDR1 is SEHNR and CDR2 FQNEAQ (reference sequence). V was trimmed by 2 bases and J by 4 bases, leaving 7 bases between them. The CDR3 is made up of 13 amino acids. Here the CDR3 reads CASSLRGADTQYF. CDR3 DNA: TGTGCCAGCAGCTTACGGGGCGCAGATACGCAGTATTTT.

The chain couples TRBV10-1 to TRBJ2-3, with TRBD1 matching 7 bases. CDR1 is WNHNN, CDR2 SYGVQD, per germline (reference sequence). V dropped 1 base and J dropped 1; count of bases not matched to a gene: 5. This CDR3 region has 16 residues. In DNA form, the CDR3 reads TGCGCCAGCAGTGAGTTGAGACAGGGAGGCACAGATACGCAGTATTTT. It yields the protein CASSELRQGGTDTQYF.

This sequence joins TRBV18 and TRBJ2-3; 15 bases match TRBD2. The CDR3 has 17 amino acids. CDR1 is KGHSH and CDR2 is LQKENI in the germline V gene. J was trimmed by 2 bases and V by 3 bases; bases with no gene match: 3. CDR3 nucleotide sequence: TGTGCCAGCTCACCGGGACTAGCGGGGGGCAACACAGATACGCAGTATTTT. Translated, it gives CASSPGLAGGNTDTQYF.

This clone was observed a single time. The chain couples TRBV7-9 to TRBJ1-4; no clear D. CDR1 is SEHNR and CDR2 is FQNEAQ in the germline V gene (reference sequence). V lost 5 bases and J lost 7, with 8 bases in between. The CDR3 runs to 12 residues. The CDR3 spells CASSPRSEKLFF. CDR3 DNA: TGTGCCAGCAGCCCCCGAAGTGAAAAACTGTTTTTT.

The V call is TRBV18, the J call TRBJ2-2, with D possibly matching TRBD1 (5 bases). Germline values: CDR1 KGHSH, CDR2 LQKENI. This CDR3 spans 15 amino acids. V was clipped by 0 bases and J by 4 bases, with 9 bases between them. CDR3 nucleotide sequence: TGTGCCAGCTCACCACCGGGGCGGACCACCGGGGAGCTGTTTTTT. Translating it yields CASSPPGRTTGELFF.

The chain carries TRBV9 and TRBJ1-2; TRBD1 matches 9 bases. CDR1 SGDLS and CDR2 YYNGEE come from the germline V gene. The CDR3 runs to 17 residues. The J segment lost 5 bases and the V segment lost 4 bases, leaving 15 bases of the junction unmatched. The CDR3 protein is CASSPQGAPSGPYGYTF. Here the CDR3 DNA reads TGTGCCAGCAGCCCACAGGGGGCTCCGTCCGGACCTTATGGCTACACCTTC.

V is TRBV25-1 and J is TRBJ1-5, with D tentatively TRBD1 (5 bases). V shed 8 bases and J shed 0 bases, with 11 bases lying between them. Germline CDR1 and CDR2: MGHDK and SYGVNS. The CDR3 covers 14 residues. CDR3 DNA: TGTGCCAGCGCGGGGGAGGTTAGCAATCAGCCCCAGCATTTT. Translation gives CASAGEVSNQPQHF.

The genes are TRBV29-1 and TRBJ2-7; 8 bases are a match to TRBD2. This CDR3 has 12 residues. V trimming: 4 bases; J trimming: 6 bases; junction bases outside the gene matches: 5. CDR1 SQVTM and CDR2 ANQGSEA come from the germline V gene. The CDR3 here is CSVAGGSFEQYF. The CDR3 DNA sequence: TGCAGCGTTGCGGGGGGGTCGTTCGAGCAGTACTTC.

The chain has TRBV25-1 and TRBJ1-4; D is undetermined. The germline V gene has CDR1 MGHDK and CDR2 SYGVNS. The CDR3 length is 13 residues. V dropped 6 bases and J dropped 8 bases, with 13 bases sitting between them. CDR3 DNA: TGTGCCAGCAGCAGAATGTTTGGCGAAAAACTGTTTTTT. This translates into CASSRMFGEKLFF. The variable domain in full, completed from reference TRBV25-1 and TRBJ1-4, reads EADIYQTPRYLVIGTGKKITLECSQTMGHDKMYWYQQDPGMELHLIHYSYGVNSTEKGDLSSESTVSRIRTEHFPLTLESARPSHTSQYLCASSRMFGEKLFFGSGTQLSVL.

Only one count was recorded for this clone. The chain has TRBV5-1 and TRBJ2-7; 10 bases are shared with TRBD1. Per germline, CDR1 SGHRS and CDR2 YFSETQ. CDR3 length: 14 residues. V dropped 7 bases and J dropped 3; count of bases not matched to a gene: 7. CDR3 coding DNA: TGCGCCAGCGCGACCGGGACAGGGGTCTACGAGCAGTACTTC. Protein product: CASATGTGVYEQYF.

The chain links TRBV6-1 to TRBJ1-2; no clear D gene. The CDR3 consists of 13 residues. Looked up from germline, CDR1 is MNHNS and CDR2 is SASEGT. The germline V and J ends were trimmed by 3 bases and 2 bases, with 7 bases remaining between them. CDR3: CASSDHLNYGYTF. The CDR3 nucleotides read TGTGCCAGCAGTGATCACTTAAACTATGGCTACACCTTC.

The chain links TRBV27 to TRBJ2-7; possible D gene TRBD1, 5 bases. The CDR3 runs 13 residues. Trimming removed 3 bases from V and 3 bases from J, with 9 bases in between. Germline loops: CDR1 MNHEY, CDR2 SMNVEV (reference sequence). The CDR3: CASSLSRVYEQYF. The CDR3 bases are TGTGCCAGCAGTTTGTCCAGGGTCTACGAGCAGTACTTC.

The rearrangement joins TRBV10-3 to TRBJ1-6; 7 bases map to TRBD1. The CDR3 is made up of 14 amino acids. Looked up from germline, CDR1 is ENHRY and CDR2 is SYGVKD. V shed 6 bases, J shed 8 bases, and the junction held 7 bases outside the gene matches. DNA of the CDR3: TGTGCCATCAGGACCACAGGGGCGGATTCACCCCTCCACTTT. Amino acids: CAIRTTGADSPLHF.

J is TRBJ2-7 and V is TRBV5-1; 7 nucleotides match TRBD1. Germline V gene lookup returns CDR1 SGHRS and CDR2 YFSETQ. The CDR3 is made up of 15 amino acids. V trimming: 0 bases; J trimming: 5 bases; junction bases outside the gene matches: 8. Written as DNA, the CDR3 is TGCGCCAGCAGCTTGGTCGGCGACAGGGTGGACGAGCAGTACTTC. Translating it yields CASSLVGDRVDEQYF. The full variable domain, completed using reference TRBV5-1 and TRBJ2-7, is KAGVTQTPRYLIKTRGQQVTLSCSPISGHRSVSWYQQTPGQGLQFLFEYFSETQRNKGNFPGRFSGRQFSNSRSEMNVSTLELGDSALYLCASSLVGDRVDEQYFGPGTRLTVT.

The chain has TRBV18 and TRBJ1-1; D unresolved. The CDR3 contains 13 residues. V was pared by 2 bases and J by 5 bases, with 9 bases between. Per germline, CDR1 KGHSH and CDR2 LQKENI. The chain's CDR3 is CASSPFGSTEAFF. CDR3 DNA: TGTGCCAGCTCACCATTTGGGTCAACTGAAGCTTTCTTT.

The chain carries TRBV4-1 and TRBJ1-3, with D possibly being TRBD1 (5 bases). Germline values: CDR1 MGHRA, CDR2 YSYEKL. This CDR3 is built from 18 residues. V was clipped by 0 bases and J by 0 bases, with 15 bases between them. The CDR3 coding sequence is TGCGCCAGCAGCCAAGACGGGGCAGGCTTTGTCTCTGGAAACACCATATATTTT. As protein: CASSQDGAGFVSGNTIYF.

Judged by abundance, this clone is medium-sized. This chain connects TRBV7-2 to TRBJ2-1; D is uncertain. This CDR3 has 15 residues. V dropped 4 bases and J dropped 0 bases, with 10 bases sitting between them. Germline assignment: CDR1 SGHTA and CDR2 FQGNSA. The chain's CDR3 is CASSYEVSSYNEQFF. CDR3 sequence (DNA): TGTGCCAGCAGCTATGAGGTTAGCTCCTACAATGAGCAGTTCTTC.

The chain combines TRBV7-9 with TRBJ1-1; TRBD1 aligns across 9 bases. Germline trimming cut 4 bases from V and 0 bases from J; bases unmatched to any gene: 6. CDR1 SEHNR and CDR2 FQNEAQ come from the germline V gene (reference sequence). This CDR3 is 16 amino acids long. In nucleotides, the CDR3 is TGTGCCAGCAGCTACCCTGGGACAGGGCTGAACACTGAAGCTTTCTTT. Translated: CASSYPGTGLNTEAFF.

J is TRBJ1-2 and V is TRBV10-3; 8 positions agree with TRBD1. The CDR3 runs 13 residues. The germline gives CDR1 ENHRY, CDR2 SYGVKD. Trimming took 2 bases from V and 6 from J; bases not matched to a gene: 2. Here the CDR3 DNA reads TGTGCCATCAGTGAGACGACAGGGGATGGCTACACCTTC. Protein sequence: CAISETTGDGYTF.

The V gene is TRBV18, the J gene TRBJ1-3; 9 bases fit TRBD1. With V trimmed by 2 bases and J by 0 bases, 5 bases remained unmatched. The germline gives CDR1 KGHSH, CDR2 LQKENI. The CDR3 is made up of 17 amino acids. CDR3 amino acids: CASSPTPGQGSGNTIYF. The CDR3 bases are TGTGCCAGCTCACCAACCCCGGGACAGGGCTCTGGAAACACCATATATTTT.